The clone carrying this T cell receptor (beta chain) was seen many times. The sample belongs to a study of molecular identifiers for immune sequencing clone quantification. It was with previously described methods and listed TCR primers that bulk TCR libraries were made. MiXCR was run by TCRdb on the PCR reads, yielding one entry per CDR3 protein. Here the sample spans 250,000 to 400,000 distinct CDR3 sequences, over 20% being singletons. Sorted cells numbering roughly 19,000 to 1,000,000, with 10%, 30% or 50% RNA, yielded the naive CD8 libraries. The authors sorted naive CD8 T cells as CD8+CD4-CCR7+CD45RA+. CDR3 length: 14 residues. J gave up 4 bases and V 3 bases, and 1 base lay outside the gene matches.

This chain joins TRBV12-3 or TRBV12-4 and TRBJ2-1, with 9 bases matching TRBD1. Sequencing was carried out using naive CD8+ T cells from blood, with Jurkat cell RNA spiked in. Sample subset: FACS-sorted CD8+CD4-CCR7+CD45RA+ naive T cells. The sequence was collected from a human donor in good health. Some libraries in this study had Jurkat cell RNA spiked in. The CDR3 is CASSFGTGYNEQFF. The CDR3 coding sequence is TGTGCCAGCAGTTTCGGGACAGGGTACAATGAGCAGTTCTTC.